These 24 T cell receptor beta chains were all obtained from the same sample, sequenced in a study of cytomegalovirus exposure and HLA in healthy donors. The protocol was immunoSEQ multiplex PCR, while the TCRdb copy is restricted to in-frame clones and leaves out a portion. Of about 100,000 clones listed, more than 90% were seen once; the top ten hold 0.67%. The sample was PBMCs. The receptors shown here come from a woman in her late teens or twenties in good health and CMV-seronegative.

This clone was seen just once. V is TRBV6-5 and J is TRBJ2-7; 11 positions agree with TRBD1. CDR1 and CDR2 from the germline V gene are MNHEY and SVGAGI. V lost 5 bases to trimming and J lost 7 bases; unmatched junction nucleotides: 4. The CDR3 length is 13 residues. In DNA, the CDR3 is TGTGCCAGCAGTGGACAGGGGGCGGAAGAGCAGTACTTC. This sequence encodes CASSGQGAEEQYF.

This chain connects TRBV7-2 to TRBJ1-3, with D possibly TRBD1 on 5 matching bases. Germline CDR1 and CDR2: SGHTA and FQGNSA. The CDR3 has 15 amino acids. The ends were cut back, 2 bases at V and 1 base at J, with 9 bases in the middle. CDR3 amino acids: CASSLLQASGNTIYF. Here the CDR3 DNA reads TGTGCCAGCAGCTTACTACAGGCTTCTGGAAACACCATATATTTT.

This chain uses TRBV14 with TRBJ1-4, with D tentatively TRBD1 (6 bases). This CDR3 has 14 residues. Per the germline V gene, CDR1 is SGHDN and CDR2 is FVKESK. The V and J ends lost 3 bases and 8 bases respectively, with 13 bases between them. CDR3 DNA: TGTGCCAGCAGCCAGGGCAGGGGTGGCGAAAAACTGTTTTTT. Residues: CASSQGRGGEKLFF.

The chain combines TRBV5-1 with TRBJ2-5, with D unclear. Looked up from germline, CDR1 is SGHRS and CDR2 is YFSETQ. V dropped 2 bases and J dropped 2 bases, with 4 bases sitting between them. The CDR3 totals 12 residues. The CDR3 here is CASSFKQETQYF. CDR3 bases: TGCGCCAGCAGCTTCAAACAAGAGACCCAGTACTTC.

The chain joins TRBV7-2 to TRBJ1-1; D unclear. The germline V gene has CDR1 SGHTA and CDR2 FQGNSA. Between the trimmed V and J ends, which lost 0 bases and 4 bases, there was a span of 12 bases. The length of the CDR3 is 15 residues. This CDR3 reads CASSLALSPGTEAFF. CDR3 DNA sequence: TGTGCCAGCAGCTTAGCGCTAAGTCCGGGCACTGAAGCTTTCTTT. Complete variable domain (other parts from reference TRBV7-2 and TRBJ1-1): GAGVSQSPSNKVTEKGKDVELRCDPISGHTALYWYRQSLGQGLEFLIYFQGNSAPDKSGLPSDRFSAERTGGSVSTLTIQRTQQEDSAVYLCASSLALSPGTEAFFGQGTRLTVV.

V is TRBV7-9 and J is TRBJ2-1; perhaps TRBD2 as D (5 bases). Germline CDR1 is SEHNR and CDR2 is FQNEAQ (reference sequence). The CDR3 has 15 residues. The V gene lost 4 bases and the J gene lost 6 bases, with 16 bases spanning the gap. The CDR3 nucleotides read TGTGCCAGCAGCTCCTACGCTATACTAGGCAATGAGCAGTTCTTC. It specifies CASSSYAILGNEQFF.

The CDR3 bases are TGCGCCAGCAGCCCCGGGACTAGCGGGGGCTACGAGCAGTACTTC. Residues: CASSPGTSGGYEQYF. V and J are TRBV5-1 and TRBJ2-7; 14 bases align to TRBD2. The CDR3 extends over 15 amino acids. Germline V lookup: CDR1 SGHRS, CDR2 YFSETQ. With 4 bases clipped from V and 3 bases from J, the junction kept 3 bases outside the gene matches. The complete variable domain, with remaining parts taken from reference TRBV5-1 and TRBJ2-7, reads KAGVTQTPRYLIKTRGQQVTLSCSPISGHRSVSWYQQTPGQGLQFLFEYFSETQRNKGNFPGRFSGRQFSNSRSEMNVSTLELGDSALYLCASSPGTSGGYEQYFGPGTRLTVT.

The rearrangement links TRBV7-2 to TRBJ2-5; weak D call: TRBD1 (6 bases). V lost 2 bases to trimming and J lost 4 bases, with 17 bases between them. The germline CDR1 and CDR2 sequences are SGHTA and FQGNSA. CDR3 length equals 16 residues. CDR3 loop: CASSLSGRQVRETQYF. Here the CDR3 DNA reads TGTGCCAGCAGCTTATCTGGAAGACAGGTGCGAGAGACCCAGTACTTC.

The chain couples TRBV11-3 to TRBJ2-7; a weak D match, TRBD1 (6 bases). The germline gives CDR1 SGHNT, CDR2 YENEEA. V shed 1 base and J shed 5 bases, with 21 bases lying between them. The CDR3 totals 17 residues. CDR3 loop: CASSLGSAQGILDEQYF. The CDR3 coding sequence is TGTGCCAGCAGCTTAGGTAGCGCGCAGGGGATTTTAGACGAGCAGTACTTC.

The sample holds one count of this clone. V gene TRBV7-3 combines with J gene TRBJ2-1, with D perhaps TRBD1 (6 bases). Germline V gene sequence: CDR1 SGHTA, CDR2 FQGTGA. This CDR3 is built from 16 residues. Trimming left V 5 bases short and J 0 bases short, with 14 bases between. Written as DNA, the CDR3 is TGTGCCAGCAGCCTTTCAGGGGAGAGCTCCTACAATGAGCAGTTCTTC. This codes for CASSLSGESSYNEQFF.

The V call is TRBV5-5, the J call TRBJ1-2; 7 bases map to TRBD1. From germline, CDR1 is SGHKS and CDR2 YYEKEE (reference sequence). After removal of 7 bases from V and 2 bases from J, the junction contained 17 bases not matched to a gene. The CDR3 spans 17 residues. In DNA form, the CDR3 reads TGTGCCAGCTCCTCCCGAGGTGACAGGGTCGGCAACTATGGCTACACCTTC. This gives the protein CASSSRGDRVGNYGYTF.

This clone was observed once. The chain uses TRBV19 and TRBJ1-5; 7 bases match TRBD1. The germline V gene encodes CDR1 LNHDA and CDR2 SQIVND (reference sequence). V was pared by 4 bases and J by 5 bases, with 17 bases of the junction left unmatched. The CDR3 runs to 18 residues. DNA of the CDR3: TGTGCCAGTAGTACGGACGAGGGGGCCCTAGTTCTTCATCAGCCCCAGCATTTT. Translated, it gives CASSTDEGALVLHQPQHF. Filled out from reference TRBV19 and TRBJ1-5, the complete variable domain reads DGGITQSPKYLFRKEGQNVTLSCEQNLNHDAMYWYRQDPGQGLRLIYYSQIVNDFQKGDIAEGYSVSREKKESFPLTVTSAQKNPTAFYLCASSTDEGALVLHQPQHFGDGTRLSIL.

In its sample, this clone was seen a few times. The chain uses TRBV5-4 and TRBJ1-1, with D unresolved. The CDR3 length is 12 residues. V lost 1 base and J lost 8, with 9 bases in between. Germline CDR1 reads SGHNT; CDR2 reads YYREEE (reference sequence). The CDR3 loop reads CASSLNSLEAFF. The DNA for the CDR3 is TGTGCCAGCAGCTTGAACAGCCTGGAAGCTTTCTTT.

The chain employs TRBV14 and TRBJ2-6; unclear D gene. Trimming took 3 bases from V and 0 from J, leaving 3 bases between them. Germline V gives CDR1 SGHDN, CDR2 FVKESK. The CDR3 is 14 amino acids. The CDR3 protein is CASSQSSGANVLTF. The CDR3 bases are TGTGCCAGCAGCCAGAGCTCTGGGGCCAACGTCCTGACTTTC.

This clone is a singleton in its sample. V usage is TRBV4-2 and J usage is TRBJ1-4, with TRBD1 matching 7 bases. CDR1 and CDR2 (germline): LGHNA, YNFKEQ. V gave up 2 bases and J gave up 4 bases; unmatched junction bases: 7. The CDR3 covers 16 residues. CDR3 amino acids: CASSQKRWDSNEKLFF. The CDR3 DNA reads as TGTGCCAGCAGCCAAAAGAGATGGGACAGTAATGAAAAACTGTTTTTT.

The chain joins TRBV18 to TRBJ1-4; 9 bases agree with TRBD1. The CDR3 consists of 14 residues. Germline trimming cut 4 bases from V and 8 bases from J; bases unmatched to any gene: 5. Germline assignment: CDR1 KGHSH and CDR2 LQKENI. CDR3 in DNA: TGTGCCAGCTCACGGGACAGGGTTGGAGAAAAACTGTTTTTT. This sequence encodes CASSRDRVGEKLFF.

A single count supports this clone. The chain uses TRBV7-9 and TRBJ1-1; D may be TRBD1 (5 bases). Germline assignment: CDR1 SEHNR and CDR2 FQNEAQ (reference sequence). CDR3 length: 14 amino acids. Trimming removed 9 bases from V and 6 bases from J, with 20 bases in between. The CDR3 is CASSLGGNKPEAFF. The CDR3 DNA sequence: TGTGCCAGTAGTTTGGGGGGAAATAAACCTGAAGCTTTCTTT.

The V gene is TRBV28, the J gene TRBJ1-2; possible D gene TRBD1, 5 bases. The V end was cut by 6 bases, the J end by 3 bases, with 20 bases between. The germline gives CDR1 MDHEN, CDR2 SYDVKM. The CDR3 contains 16 residues. The CDR3 DNA sequence: TGTGCCAGCAGGACCCAAGGGGCAGGGCTTGACTATGGCTACACCTTC. Protein: CASRTQGAGLDYGYTF.

CDR3 loop: CASSLLSRGGRGTDTQYF. The DNA of the CDR3 is TGTGCCAGCAGCTTACTTTCGCGGGGGGGCAGGGGCACAGATACGCAGTATTTT. The chain couples TRBV7-2 to TRBJ2-3, with 9 bases identical to TRBD2. The CDR3 covers 18 residues. Per the germline V gene, CDR1 is SGHTA and CDR2 is FQGNSA. Trimming at V came to 2 bases and at J to 1 base, leaving 10 bases not matched to a gene.

The V gene is TRBV14, the J gene TRBJ2-4, with a tentative D call TRBD1 (6 bases). The CDR3 length is 14 residues. The germline gives CDR1 SGHDN, CDR2 FVKESK. The V end lost 2 bases, the J end lost 7 bases, and 12 bases lay between the germline ends. CDR3 DNA: TGTGCCAGCAGCCAACCGGGACATCGGAACATTCAGTACTTC. This translates into CASSQPGHRNIQYF.

This chain connects TRBV28 to TRBJ1-2, with D possibly matching TRBD1 (5 bases). This CDR3 contains 17 residues. Germline V gives CDR1 MDHEN, CDR2 SYDVKM. V was trimmed by 7 bases and J by 3 bases, leaving 24 bases between them. In nucleotides, the CDR3 is TGTGCCAGCAAAGATCCCCGGGCGGCGGGGGGGGACTATGGCTACACCTTC. Protein: CASKDPRAAGGDYGYTF.

The chain carries TRBV25-1 and TRBJ2-5, with 7 bases matching TRBD1. Germline lookup yields CDR1 MGHDK and CDR2 SYGVNS. CDR3 length equals 15 residues. Germline trimming cut 3 bases from V and 1 base from J; bases unmatched to any gene: 5. CDR3 sequence (DNA): TGTGCCAGCAGTGATCTACAGGGGACCCAAGAGACCCAGTACTTC. It is translated as CASSDLQGTQETQYF.

The chain joins TRBV9 to TRBJ2-3, with TRBD2 matching over 15 bases. The CDR3 has 19 amino acids. Trimming removed 4 bases from V and 0 bases from J; junction bases left unmatched: 9. Germline assignment: CDR1 SGDLS and CDR2 YYNGEE. The CDR3 region has the DNA TGTGCCAGCAGCTCCTCACCGGGACTAGCGGGGGGTAGCACAGATACGCAGTATTTT. The encoded protein is CASSSSPGLAGGSTDTQYF. The variable domain in full, completed from reference TRBV9 and TRBJ2-3, reads DSGVTQTPKHLITATGQRVTLRCSPRSGDLSVYWYQQSLDQGLQFLIQYYNGEERAKGNILERFSAQQFPDLHSELNLSSLELGDSALYFCASSSSPGLAGGSTDTQYFGPGTRLTVL.

This clone was seen a single time. The rearrangement joins TRBV7-3 to TRBJ2-5; D remains ambiguous. This CDR3 is built from 13 residues. V was shortened by 1 base and J by 1 base, with 4 bases between the two germline ends. Germline V gene sequence: CDR1 SGHTA, CDR2 FQGTGA. The CDR3 DNA follows: TGTGCCAGCAGCTTAATCAGCCAAGAGACCCAGTACTTC. Translating it yields CASSLISQETQYF.